This T cell receptor beta chain was observed in a study of shared clonotypes between healthy human individuals. Study-level results: Represented diversity, genetic and exposure-history alike, was limited by few donors.

The healthy adult donors were HIV-negative and reported no recent acute infections or vaccinations. The donors were all Caucasian adults (living in Nashville, Tennessee). V lost 5 bases and J 5 bases, leaving 12 bases between the germline ends. CDR1 is LNHDA and CDR2 is SQIVND in the germline V gene (reference sequence). The length of the CDR3 is 13 residues. On this clone: Its specificity is unknown.

Profiling relied on immunoSEQ multiplex PCR, and the TCRdb table lists in-frame clones only, not all of them. The sample records roughly 520,000 clones, 95% to 96% being singletons. The V call is TRBV19, the J call TRBJ1-1; unclear D gene. Source material: naive CD4+ T cells sorted from blood. The sample's subset: CD45RA+ positively selected. This TCR came from a woman in her 30s in good health. DNA of the CDR3: TGTGCCAGTAGTTGGGGAGAATGGACTGAAGCTTTCTTT. Residues: CASSWGEWTEAFF.